This T cell receptor (beta chain) originates from a study of cytomegalovirus exposure and HLA in healthy donors. The study's findings and limits: Trimming of TCR beta V- and J-genes showed a link, identified in a later analysis, to a missense DCLRE1C variant. Roughly uniform sequencing depth across donors was assumed, possibly incorrectly. Evidence from a later analysis indicated that most CMV-associated TCR beta chains looked HLA-restricted.

The PCR employed 60 Vbeta primers together with 13 Jbeta primers. Data came from immunoSEQ multiplex PCR; TCRdb stores just in-frame clones and leaves some out. The sample shows some 150,000 clones, around 9.7% of them seen only once. This clone appeared a few times. Its antigen is currently unknown. The CDR3 covers 12 residues. The V and J ends lost 5 bases and 5 bases respectively, with 10 bases between them. CDR1 and CDR2 (germline): MDHEN, SYDVKM. This clonotype was sampled from a man aged 45 to 65 in good health and CMV-seronegative. Sequencing was done on a sample of PBMCs. The chain uses TRBV28 and TRBJ2-7, with D possibly matching TRBD1 (6 bases). The CDR3 loop reads CASSPPGDEQYF. DNA for the CDR3: TGTGCCAGCAGTCCGCCAGGGGACGAGCAGTACTTC.